What follows is one T cell receptor beta chain and its context. The target antigen is unknown. The sample comes from a study of identical twins. Study-level findings and limits: For out-of-frame alpha sequences shared by twins, low generation probability was in excess. While abundant cord blood beta clonotypes carried fewer insertions, memory repertoires showed no such pattern.

TCRdb re-analysed the 5' RACE reads in MiXCR, keeping a single row per CDR3 protein. The data hold 1.5 million to 2 million distinct CDR3 sequences, with around 29% observed a single time. Per germline, CDR1 SGHKS and CDR2 YYEKEE (reference sequence). Trimming removed 4 bases from V and 12 bases from J, with 26 bases in between. This CDR3 contains 15 residues. The genes are TRBV5-5 and TRBJ2-7; D is tentatively TRBD1 or TRBD2 (5 bases each). The clonotype comes from a newborn girl in good health. Material: cord blood. The CDR3 sequence is CASSLGEGKEETRYF. The CDR3 DNA reads as TGTGCCAGCAGCCTGGGTGAGGGGAAGGAAGAGACCCGGTACTTC.